These 10 T cell receptor beta chains originate from one sample sequenced in a study of T cells in Graves' hyperthyroidism and ophthalmopathy. From RNA transcripts, TCR beta CDR3 regions were amplified. TCR CDR3 regions were first amplified by RT-PCR with HTBI primers. TCRdb re-analysed the multiplex PCR reads in MiXCR, keeping a single row per CDR3 protein. The sample holds 300,000 to 450,000 distinct CDR3 sequences, approximately 14% seen once. Material for sequencing was blood. The origin of the receptors is a woman younger than 30 with Graves' hyperthyroidism that later progressed to Graves' ophthalmopathy.

This clonotype was observed a few times. The chain employs TRBV20-1 and TRBJ1-4, with 8 bases lining up with TRBD1. The length of the CDR3 is 15 residues. The junction had 6 bases not matched to a gene; V was cut back by 0 bases and J by 6 bases. Germline lookup yields CDR1 DFQATT and CDR2 SNEGSKA (reference sequence). The DNA for the CDR3 is TGCAGTGCTAGAGATTGGGCAGGGGGCGATGAAAAACTGTTTTTT. As protein: CSARDWAGGDEKLFF.

Comment on this clonotype: A much more abundant neighbour one base away suggests this may be a read error. The chain employs TRBV5-1 and TRBJ1-5; tentatively, D is TRBD1 (5 bases). The CDR3 covers 14 residues. Trimming left V 3 bases short and J 4 bases short, with 11 bases between. Germline CDR1 SGHRS, CDR2 YFSETQ. The DNA for the CDR3 is TGCGCCAGCAGCTCGGGGACGGAGAATCAGCCCCAGCATTTT. It is translated as CASSSGTENQPQHF.

This clonotype was seen repeatedly, ten times or more. The chain's CDR3 is CASSQNSGWNQPQHF. CDR3 nucleotide sequence: TGTGCCAGCAGCCAAAACTCAGGTTGGAATCAGCCCCAGCATTTT. This chain connects TRBV3-1 to TRBJ1-5; D ambiguous. The CDR3 sequence is 15 residues long. Germline V gene sequence: CDR1 LGHDT, CDR2 YNNKEL (reference sequence). V was clipped by 2 bases and J by 4 bases, with 12 bases between them. Using reference TRBV3-1 and TRBJ1-5 for the parts outside the CDR3, the full variable domain is DTAVSQTPKYLVTQMGNDKSIKCEQNLGHDTMYWYKQDSKKFLKIMFSYNNKELIINETVPNRFSPKSPDKAHLNLHINSLELGDSAVYFCASSQNSGWNQPQHFGDGTRLSIL.

This clonotype was detected ten times or more. V is TRBV28 and J is TRBJ2-4, with 9 bases fitting TRBD2. Per germline, CDR1 MDHEN and CDR2 SYDVKM. This CDR3 region has 21 residues. V dropped 2 bases and J dropped 0; count of bases not matched to a gene: 17. Written as DNA, the CDR3 is TGTGCCAGCAGTTTAGGACCTGGCCACTTAGCGGGAGCGGAAGCCAAAAACATTCAGTACTTC. Its translation: CASSLGPGHLAGAEAKNIQYF.

This clonotype was seen at least ten times. V gene TRBV27 combines with J gene TRBJ2-1, with a possible D match to TRBD1 (6 bases). Germline V lookup: CDR1 MNHEY, CDR2 SMNVEV (reference sequence). The CDR3 extends over 16 amino acids. V gave up 3 bases and J gave up 10 bases, with 22 bases separating them. The CDR3 loop is CASSFRPGHPGREQFF. CDR3 DNA: TGTGCCAGCAGTTTTCGTCCGGGACACCCCGGAAGGGAGCAGTTCTTC.

This clonotype was seen ten or more times. V gene TRBV28 combines with J gene TRBJ2-1; the D is unclear. CDR3 length: 11 residues. The V end lost 7 bases, the J end lost 4 bases, and 5 bases lay between the germline ends. Germline-derived CDR1 and CDR2 are MDHEN and SYDVKM. The DNA of the CDR3 is TGTGCCAGCAATCAATACAATGAGCAGTTCTTC. The encoded protein is CASNQYNEQFF. Based on the CDR3 plus reference TRBV28 and TRBJ2-1, the full variable domain is DVKVTQSSRYLVKRTGEKVFLECVQDMDHENMFWYRQDPGLGLRLIYFSYDVKMKEKGDIPEGYSVSREKKERFSLILESASTNQTSMYLCASNQYNEQFFGPGTRLTVL.

This clonotype was seen a single time. Sequence at one end of the junction differs from germline and may be a read error. This chain links TRBV11-1 with TRBJ1-2; D perhaps matches TRBD1 (5 bases). The length of the CDR3 is 15 residues. Germline V gene lookup returns CDR1 SGHAT and CDR2 FQDESV (reference sequence). This chain's CDR3 is CASSQDLTGPGGYTF. In nucleotides, the CDR3 is TGCGCCAGCAGCCAGGATTTGACGGGGCCCGGCGGCTACACCTTC.

In this sample, this clonotype turned up a few times. One base away lies a much larger clone, so this may be a sequencing read error. V and J are TRBV30 and TRBJ2-3; D gene unclear. The CDR3 consists of 14 residues. CDR1 is GTSNPN and CDR2 is SVGIG in the germline V gene (reference sequence). CDR3 loop: CAWSVGRSTDTRYF. The CDR3 nucleotides are TGTGCCTGGAGTGTTGGACGGAGCACAGATACGCGGTATTTT.

The rearrangement uses TRBV27 and TRBJ1-6; TRBD1 is a possible D gene (5 bases). This CDR3 comprises 12 residues. V shed 8 bases and J shed 7 bases, with 9 bases lying between them. Germline CDR1 and CDR2: MNHEY and SMNVEV (reference sequence). The DNA for the CDR3 is TGTGCCAGCCGGACATACAATTCACCCCTCCACTTT. Translation: CASRTYNSPLHF.

This rearrangement joins TRBV14 to TRBJ2-1, with D unresolved. The CDR3 is 12 amino acids. V lost 4 bases, J lost 8 bases, and 9 bases lay in between. Germline CDR1 reads SGHDN; CDR2 reads FVKESK. The CDR3, as DNA: TGTGCCAGCAGCCGGCTAGGAGATGAGCAGTTCTTC. Translated, it gives CASSRLGDEQFF.